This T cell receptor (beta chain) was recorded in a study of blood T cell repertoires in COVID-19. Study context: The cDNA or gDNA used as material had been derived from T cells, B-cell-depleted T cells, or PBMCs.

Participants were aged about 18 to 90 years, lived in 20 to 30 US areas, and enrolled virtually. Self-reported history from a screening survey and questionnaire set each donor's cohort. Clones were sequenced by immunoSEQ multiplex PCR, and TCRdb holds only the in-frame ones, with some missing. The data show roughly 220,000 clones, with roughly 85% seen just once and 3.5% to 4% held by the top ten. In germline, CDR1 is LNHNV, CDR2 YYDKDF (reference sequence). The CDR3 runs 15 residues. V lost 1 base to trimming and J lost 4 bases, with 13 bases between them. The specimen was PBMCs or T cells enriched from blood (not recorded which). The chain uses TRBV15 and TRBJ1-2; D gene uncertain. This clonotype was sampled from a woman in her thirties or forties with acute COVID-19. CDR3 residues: CATSRAQVNLYGYTF. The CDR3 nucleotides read TGTGCCACCAGCAGAGCCCAGGTGAACCTCTATGGCTACACCTTC. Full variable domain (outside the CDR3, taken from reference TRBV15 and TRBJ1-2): DAMVIQNPRYQVTQFGKPVTLSCSQTLNHNVMYWYQQKSSQAPKLLFHYYDKDFNNEADTPDNFQSRRPNTSFCFLDIRSPGLGDTAMYLCATSRAQVNLYGYTFGSGTRLTVV.